This TCR beta chain was sequenced in a study of blood T cell repertoires in COVID-19 (dated by TCRdb to 2020 to 2022). At the level of the whole study: Samples from collaborators originated in the United States, Italy and Spain and spanned both the acute and convalescent phases of COVID-19. The material from the prospective study consisted of cDNA or gDNA derived from T cells, B-cell-depleted T cells, or PBMCs. The dataset comprised deeply sampled blood TCRbeta repertoires from subjects exposed to, actively infected with, or recovered from COVID-19. The repertoires were made available in a free public database intended to serve as a resource for research on the immune response to SARS-CoV-2. Samples came from the ongoing ImmuneRACE study (first 160 participants) plus 1,254 subjects from 6 global collaborators. Nearly every sample came with metadata listing a de-identified subject ID, COVID-19 status, age in years and sex. Where available, HLA class I and class II types were obtained from metadata supplied by the sample provider rather than from assay-based typing.

The germline V gene (reference sequence) sets CDR1 to LNHDA and CDR2 to SQIVND. Spanning cysteine to phenylalanine, the CDR3 consists of 16 amino acids. Left in the record is the CDR3 DNA by itself, 48 bases read in frame from the first base. Deletion took 4 bases off V and 3 bases off J, with a span of 16 bases between the germline ends. Each collaborating institution followed its own protocols to collect whole blood in K2EDTA tubes. Collaborator samples were shipped for TCRbeta analysis as frozen whole blood, isolated PBMCs, or DNA extracted from either sample type. TCRbeta CDR3 regions were amplified from genomic DNA using the immunoSEQ Assay, a bias-controlled multiplex PCR. For the original study's pipeline: The number of nucleated cells in each sample was estimated from the amplification of reference gene primers within the assay. To quantify the absolute abundance of each unique TCRbeta CDR3 rearrangement, sequence reads were collapsed and filtered. Productive Simpson clonality was computed per sample as the square root of Simpson's diversity index over productive rearrangements. TCRdb provides this immuneACCESS table in a form limited to in-frame rearrangements. Some clones are lacking; in checked studies, under half of them reflect an unresolved V gene, and why the rest are absent is not known. V, J and clone size are those of that table, while D and trimming were read from the DNA. In this sample the table shows some 61,000 clones, 89% of which occur a single time. The leading ten clones occupy over 1.5% of the sample.

As for this clone: Its cognate antigen has yet to be identified. Qualities for individual bases were not recorded, and no much larger clone is one base off.

The research as a whole found: Clinical and demographic metadata were provided uncurated, with the amount varying by source and participant.

This receptor was obtained from a man in his 60s with acute or convalescent COVID-19. The V and J genes are TRBV19 and TRBJ1-5; TRBD1 is perhaps the D gene, given 5 matching bases. The sequencing input was peripheral blood. CDR3 sequence: CASSKVLGEHNQPQHF. The nucleotides read TGTGCCAGTAGTAAGGTTTTAGGGGAACACAATCAGCCCCAGCATTTT.